The 23 T cell receptor beta chains in this list originate from one sample, sequenced in a study of blood T cell repertoires in COVID-19. Sequenced by immunoSEQ multiplex PCR; TCRdb stores in-frame clones only, minus some. The data contain 150,000 or so clones, 77% of them singletons. The sequencing input was peripheral blood. The receptors were sampled from a woman aged 50 to 65 with active or convalescent COVID-19.

This chain joins TRBV4-3 and TRBJ1-2; the match to TRBD1 covers 9 bases. V dropped 0 bases and J dropped 5; count of bases not matched to a gene: 4. CDR3 size: 15 residues. The germline gives CDR1 LGHNA, CDR2 YSLEER. CDR3 sequence (DNA): TGCGCCAGCAGCCAAGATTGGGGACAGGGTTATGGCTACACCTTC. Translated: CASSQDWGQGYGYTF.

The gene calls are TRBV28 and TRBJ2-7, with 10 bases that match TRBD1. Trimming removed 5 bases from V and 5 bases from J; junction bases left unmatched: 9. The length of the CDR3 is 15 residues. Looked up from germline, CDR1 is MDHEN and CDR2 is SYDVKM. CDR3 DNA: TGTGCCAGCAGTCCCGCCGGGACAGGGGTCCACGAGCAGTACTTC. Translation gives CASSPAGTGVHEQYF.

The table lists this clone with a count of one. The V call is TRBV11-2, the J call TRBJ1-6, with 9 bases matching TRBD1. V lost 2 bases and J lost 3; bases outside the gene matches: 2. The CDR3 loop spans 16 amino acids. Germline V gene lookup returns CDR1 SGHAT and CDR2 FQNNGV. The CDR3 spells CASSLTGGGYNSPLHF. The CDR3 nucleotides are TGTGCCAGCAGCTTAACAGGGGGCGGCTATAATTCACCCCTCCACTTT.

This clone was picked up a small number of times. The chain uses TRBV28 and TRBJ2-1; TRBD2 might be the D (6 bases). Per germline, CDR1 MDHEN and CDR2 SYDVKM. V shed 5 bases and J shed 0 bases, with 17 bases lying between them. The CDR3 spans 17 residues. The chain's CDR3 is CASSPLASDSSYNEQFF. The CDR3 DNA sequence: TGTGCCAGCAGTCCACTGGCTAGCGATAGCTCCTACAATGAGCAGTTCTTC.

This rearrangement joins TRBV7-6 to TRBJ2-2; D is perhaps TRBD2 (7 bases). Per germline, CDR1 SGHVS and CDR2 FNYEAQ. V dropped 5 bases and J dropped 3 bases, with 19 bases sitting between them. The CDR3 loop spans 17 amino acids. The CDR3 bases are TGTGCCAGCAGCCCGAGAGGGGGGGGCGACGACACCGGGGAGCTGTTTTTT. This translates into CASSPRGGGDDTGELFF.

This clone was counted a single time. V and J are TRBV11-2 and TRBJ1-3; D uncertain. CDR1 is SGHAT and CDR2 is FQNNGV in the germline V gene. The CDR3 consists of 14 residues. The germline V and J ends were trimmed by 0 bases and 7 bases, with 10 bases remaining between them. In nucleotides, the CDR3 is TGTGCCAGCAGCTTAGAAAGGACGGGGAACACCATATATTTT. It yields the protein CASSLERTGNTIYF.

This chain links TRBV4-2 with TRBJ2-7; 12 bases line up with TRBD2. The germline gives CDR1 LGHNA, CDR2 YNFKEQ. The V and J ends lost 0 bases and 6 bases, in that order; junction bases with no gene match: 18. The CDR3 sequence is 20 residues long. Written as DNA, the CDR3 is TGTGCCAGCAGCCAAGACCGGGTTCTAGCGGGAGGGAGGGAATTACTCGAGCAGTACTTC. Translated: CASSQDRVLAGGRELLEQYF.

The chain carries TRBV2 and TRBJ1-2, with unresolved D. The CDR3 runs 13 residues. Trimming removed 5 bases from V and 5 bases from J, with 12 bases in between. CDR1 is SNHLY, CDR2 FYNNEI, per germline. The CDR3 nucleotides read TGTGCCAGCAGTTTCCGGGAAACTTATGGCTACACCTTC. Its protein product is CASSFRETYGYTF.

In nucleotides, the CDR3 is TGTGCCAGCAGCTTAAACCGGGGGACTAGCGGGGACAATGAGCAGTTCTTC. Translated: CASSLNRGTSGDNEQFF. The chain employs TRBV11-2 and TRBJ2-1; 13 bases are a match to TRBD2. From germline, CDR1 is SGHAT and CDR2 FQNNGV. The CDR3 runs 17 residues. The trim removed 2 bases at V and 5 bases at J, leaving 6 bases unmatched.

This clone has a single count. The chain employs TRBV5-1 and TRBJ1-1; TRBD1 agrees at 10 bases. CDR3 length equals 16 residues. Trimming at V came to 3 bases and at J to 1 base, leaving 6 bases not matched to a gene. Germline-derived CDR1 and CDR2 are SGHRS and YFSETQ. As DNA, the CDR3 is TGCGCCAGCAGCTCGGGACAGGGGATAGGGAACACTGAAGCTTTCTTT. This codes for CASSSGQGIGNTEAFF.

This clone was observed a few times. The CDR3 is CASRSGTGTYEQYF. CDR3 coding DNA: TGTGCCAGCAGGTCTGGGACAGGGACCTACGAGCAGTACTTC. The chain is built from TRBV28 and TRBJ2-7; 9 bases are a match to TRBD1. The germline CDR1 and CDR2 sequences are MDHEN and SYDVKM. The CDR3 runs 14 residues. With V trimmed by 6 bases and J by 2 bases, 5 bases remained unmatched.

V usage is TRBV7-2 and J usage is TRBJ2-3; TRBD1 agrees at 7 bases. The junction had 4 bases not matched to a gene; V was cut back by 5 bases and J by 2 bases. The CDR3 length is 14 residues. Germline V gene lookup returns CDR1 SGHTA and CDR2 FQGNSA. The CDR3 DNA follows: TGTGCCAGCAGCACAGGGGAATACACAGATACGCAGTATTTT. Amino acids: CASSTGEYTDTQYF.

This clone was seen only once. The CDR3 is CASSSGQGALGEQYF. The CDR3 DNA reads TGTGCCAGCAGTTCCGGACAGGGGGCCCTGGGGGAGCAGTACTTC. V usage is TRBV6-6 and J usage is TRBJ2-7, with TRBD1 matching 11 bases. Trimming cost V 4 bases and J 7 bases; bases outside gene matches: 9. The CDR3 consists of 15 residues. Germline lookup yields CDR1 MNHNY and CDR2 SVGAGI (reference sequence).

The V and J genes are TRBV11-1 and TRBJ1-2, with D perhaps matching TRBD1 (5 bases). This CDR3 contains 13 residues. The germline V gene has CDR1 SGHAT and CDR2 FQDESV (reference sequence). V lost 1 base and J lost 4, with 7 bases in between. The CDR3 nucleotides read TGTGCCAGCAGCTTAGGGAGGGGCTATGGCTACACCTTC. Translating it yields CASSLGRGYGYTF.

The chain couples TRBV2 to TRBJ1-1; D not certain. Germline CDR1 is SNHLY and CDR2 is FYNNEI. The V end was cut by 1 base, the J end by 10 bases, with 13 bases between. The CDR3 consists of 13 residues. CDR3 amino acids: CASSEGPRLGAFF. The CDR3 nucleotides are TGTGCCAGCAGTGAAGGTCCCCGTCTAGGAGCTTTCTTT.

This sequence joins TRBV2 and TRBJ1-5, with a weak D call TRBD1 (6 bases). The germline CDR1 and CDR2 sequences are SNHLY and FYNNEI. V was clipped by 10 bases and J by 1 base, with 14 bases between them. This CDR3 contains 14 residues. The CDR3 here is CATTGGRSNQPQHF. In DNA form, the CDR3 reads TGTGCCACGACGGGGGGGCGAAGCAATCAGCCCCAGCATTTT.

This sequence joins TRBV19 and TRBJ1-5, with 7 bases identical to TRBD1. This CDR3 is built from 13 residues. The ends lost 6 bases at V and 5 bases at J; junction bases unmatched: 4. Germline values: CDR1 LNHDA, CDR2 SQIVND (reference sequence). The CDR3, as DNA: TGTGCCAGTAGGAACAGGGGTGATCAGCCCCAGCATTTT. It translates to CASRNRGDQPQHF.

The table lists this clone with a few counts. The chain carries TRBV29-1 and TRBJ1-4, with 7 bases aligning to TRBD1. The CDR3 spans 13 residues. Trimming took 6 bases from V and 5 from J; bases not matched to a gene: 6. The germline CDR1 and CDR2 sequences are SQVTM and ANQGSEA. CDR3 nucleotide sequence: TGCAGCGTGAGACAGGGATCGAATGAAAAACTGTTTTTT. This codes for CSVRQGSNEKLFF.

The chain joins TRBV5-8 to TRBJ2-2; maybe TRBD2 (6 bases). The CDR3 sequence is 15 residues long. CDR1 SGHTS and CDR2 YDEGEE come from the germline V gene. The V gene lost 4 bases and the J gene lost 5 bases, with 15 bases spanning the gap. DNA of the CDR3: TGTGCCAGCAGCCACGGGACTGGGCCAACCGGGGAGCTGTTTTTT. Protein sequence: CASSHGTGPTGELFF.

The rearrangement joins TRBV4-3 to TRBJ2-2; TRBD1 aligns across 9 bases. CDR1 and CDR2 from the germline V gene are LGHNA and YSLEER. The CDR3 has 15 amino acids. V trimming: 5 bases; J trimming: 6 bases; junction bases outside the gene matches: 7. CDR3 amino acids: CASSAGTGWAGELFF. The CDR3 coding sequence is TGCGCCAGCAGCGCCGGGACAGGGTGGGCCGGGGAGCTGTTTTTT.

The chain joins TRBV28 to TRBJ1-3; 9 nucleotides match TRBD1. The CDR3 sequence is 17 residues long. Germline CDR1 and CDR2: MDHEN and SYDVKM. The junction had 8 bases not matched to a gene; V was cut back by 4 bases and J by 1 base. CDR3 nucleotide sequence: TGTGCCAGCAGTTCTCTGGGACAGGGACTATCTGGAAACACCATATATTTT. This gives the protein CASSSLGQGLSGNTIYF.

This sequence joins TRBV12-3 or TRBV12-4 and TRBJ1-2, with D possibly TRBD1 on 6 matching bases. There are 12 residues in the CDR3. Trimming left V 3 bases short and J 4 bases short, with 6 bases between. The CDR3 DNA follows: TGTGCCAGCAGTTTGGACAGCTATGGCTACACCTTC. Protein product: CASSLDSYGYTF.

This clone was found a few times. The chain combines TRBV11-3 with TRBJ2-1; 9 positions agree with TRBD2. Germline CDR1 SGHNT, CDR2 YENEEA. With 5 bases clipped from V and 8 bases from J, the junction kept 13 bases outside the gene matches. The CDR3 covers 16 residues. The CDR3 protein is CASSPSWPSGDYEQFF. CDR3 coding DNA: TGTGCCAGCAGCCCCTCATGGCCTAGCGGGGATTATGAGCAGTTCTTC.